This T cell receptor beta chain derives from a study of T cell responses to AZD1222 COVID-19 vaccine. Study as a whole: Whether given at about 4 or about 12 weeks, second doses were pooled. General study points: There were mostly white British donors and more females than males, and clonal diversity was possibly underestimated. Vaccine-related CD4 TCRs covered spike, predominating at 160-218 and 743-854. Repertoire sampling happened only post peak T cell response.

Of note for this clone: Its antigen is as yet unknown. Other DNA sequences from this sample encode an identical CDR3 as well.

Some clones are missing from TCRdb's copy, which holds only in-frame ones; the method was immunoSEQ multiplex PCR. The sample lists under 150,000 clones, more than 85% occurring once. Germline CDR1 SGDLS, CDR2 YYNGEE. The V end was cut by 3 bases, the J end by 1 base, with 8 bases between. The CDR3 runs to 14 residues. The chain has TRBV9 and TRBJ1-3, with D maybe TRBD1 (5 bases). The sample consisted of peripheral blood, taken on day 0 of AZD1222 vaccination. The receptor comes from an adult in good health. The CDR3 sequence is CASSAQGSGNTIYF. The CDR3 DNA reads TGTGCCAGCAGCGCGCAGGGATCTGGAAACACCATATATTTT.